This TCR beta chain was retrieved from a study of T cell responses to AZD1222 COVID-19 vaccine. Study context: Combined were second doses at about 4 or about 12 weeks. Study-wide results and limits: Possibly, clonal diversity was underestimated; donors were largely white British and included more females. Nearly half of unique spike-specific TCRs reportedly avoided B.1.351 and B.1.1.7 mutated regions. Two doses of AZD1222 preceded a rise in Spike-specific TCR breadth and depth.

The V and J ends lost 6 bases and 8 bases respectively, with 16 bases between them. The CDR3 runs to 13 residues. Germline V gives CDR1 MDHEN, CDR2 SYDVKM. Assay: immunoSEQ multiplex PCR; the TCRdb copy retains only in-frame clones and omits some. Of about 110,000 clones listed, around 83% were seen once; the top ten hold about 3%. Of note for this clone: The antigen remains unidentified.

The chain links TRBV28 to TRBJ1-2, with D unresolved. This TCR derives from an adult in good health. This material consisted of peripheral blood, taken on day 0 of AZD1222 vaccination. The CDR3 reads CASSMGGGRGYTF. The CDR3 region has the DNA TGTGCCAGCAGCATGGGTGGAGGGAGGGGCTACACCTTC.